The 28 T cell receptor beta chains below all came from one sample that was sequenced in a study of T cells in Graves' hyperthyroidism and ophthalmopathy. Authors of the study amplified TCR beta CDR3 regions from RNA transcripts. A set of HTBI primers served as the primers for a first-round RT-PCR of the TCR CDR3. TCRdb processed the multiplex PCR reads anew with MiXCR; each CDR3 protein has one entry. The sample has some 560,000 distinct CDR3 sequences, approximately 14% seen once. Sequencing used blood. The receptors originated from a woman aged 30 to 39 with Graves' hyperthyroidism.

The table lists this clonotype with many counts. This chain uses TRBV5-6 with TRBJ2-1, with 7 bases fitting TRBD1. The ends lost 4 bases at V and 4 bases at J; junction bases unmatched: 5. This CDR3 spans 14 amino acids. Germline V lookup: CDR1 SGHDT, CDR2 YYEEEE. The CDR3 loop is CASSKQGKYNEQFF. The CDR3 DNA is TGTGCCAGCAGCAAACAGGGGAAATACAATGAGCAGTTCTTC.

This clonotype was seen a handful of times. The chain carries TRBV15 and TRBJ1-1; the D is unclear. Trimming took off 0 bases at V and 6 bases at J, with 8 bases between the two ends. The germline V gene has CDR1 LNHNV and CDR2 YYDKDF (reference sequence). The CDR3 runs to 13 residues. The CDR3 coding sequence is TGTGCCACCAGCAGAGATGAGATCGCTGAAGCTTTCTTT. It is translated as CATSRDEIAEAFF.

This CDR3 reads CASSLTDMNTEAFF. CDR3 coding DNA: TGTGCCAGCAGTTTGACAGATATGAACACTGAAGCTTTCTTT. V gene TRBV27 combines with J gene TRBJ1-1, with D possibly TRBD1 on 5 matching bases. Germline assignment: CDR1 MNHEY and CDR2 SMNVEV (reference sequence). Trimming shortened V by 3 bases and J by 0 bases, and 8 bases separated the two germline ends. The CDR3 sequence is 14 residues long.

This rearrangement joins TRBV10-3 to TRBJ1-2; 9 nucleotides agree with TRBD1. Trimming took 6 bases from V and 0 from J; bases not matched to a gene: 2. Germline V lookup: CDR1 ENHRY, CDR2 SYGVKD. This CDR3 is built from 14 residues. In DNA form, the CDR3 reads TGTGCCATCAGGGGACAGGGACCTAACTATGGCTACACCTTC. It translates to CAIRGQGPNYGYTF.

Ten or more counts support this clonotype. V is TRBV30 and J is TRBJ2-1; D may be TRBD2 (5 bases). The CDR3 is 11 residues long. V lost 3 bases and J lost 9, with 9 bases in between. The V gene's germline CDR1 is GTSNPN and CDR2 SVGIG (reference sequence). The CDR3 here is CAWSTEGEQFF. CDR3 in DNA: TGTGCCTGGAGCACCGAGGGTGAGCAGTTCTTC.

J is TRBJ2-1 and V is TRBV5-1; D not resolved. The CDR3 consists of 14 residues. The germline V gene has CDR1 SGHRS and CDR2 YFSETQ. The V end lost 1 base, the J end lost 4 bases, and 9 bases lay between the germline ends. The CDR3 loop is CASSLIKGYNEQFF. The CDR3 nucleotides read TGCGCCAGCAGCTTGATCAAGGGTTACAATGAGCAGTTCTTC.

This clonotype has ten or more counts. The chain uses TRBV28 and TRBJ2-1; unclear D gene. This CDR3 has 16 amino acids. Deletions cut 8 bases from V and 2 bases from J, with 19 bases between. CDR1 is MDHEN and CDR2 is SYDVKM in the germline V gene. DNA of the CDR3: TGTGCCAGCTGTGCCCGCTTAGGCGTGGCCTACAATGAGCAGTTCTTC. Protein: CASCARLGVAYNEQFF.

This clonotype was seen a handful of times. The chain links TRBV7-3 to TRBJ2-1; D may be TRBD2 (6 bases). Germline CDR1 is SGHTA and CDR2 is FQGTGA. The CDR3 is made up of 20 amino acids. V was pared by 5 bases and J by 4 bases, with 30 bases between. The CDR3 bases are TGTGCCAGCAGCCCCCGGGACCTCGGTGGCGGGACGAGAGGTTACAATGAGCAGTTCTTC. The encoded protein is CASSPRDLGGGTRGYNEQFF. The complete variable domain, with remaining parts taken from reference TRBV7-3 and TRBJ2-1, reads GAGVSQTPSNKVTEKGKYVELRCDPISGHTALYWYRQSLGQGPEFLIYFQGTGAADDSGLPNDRFFAVRPEGSVSTLKIQRTERGDSAVYLCASSPRDLGGGTRGYNEQFFGPGTRLTVL.

This clonotype was found many times. The chain employs TRBV5-1 and TRBJ2-1; TRBD2 matches at 8 bases. V dropped 1 base and J dropped 8; count of bases not matched to a gene: 17. The CDR3 runs to 18 residues. Germline V gene sequence: CDR1 SGHRS, CDR2 YFSETQ. The CDR3 protein is CASSLNPPGTSSVDEQFF. DNA of the CDR3: TGCGCCAGCAGCTTGAACCCCCCGGGGACTAGTTCCGTGGATGAGCAGTTCTTC.

This clonotype has at least ten counts. The chain carries TRBV11-2 and TRBJ2-5; D possibly matches TRBD1 or TRBD2 (5 bases each). The V gene lost 5 bases and the J gene lost 4 bases, with 8 bases spanning the gap. This CDR3 region has 12 residues. The germline V gene has CDR1 SGHAT and CDR2 FQNNGV. The CDR3 sequence: CASSRGGETQYF. The CDR3 DNA reads TGTGCCAGCAGCCGGGGCGGAGAGACCCAGTACTTC.

This clonotype has at least ten counts. This sequence joins TRBV15 and TRBJ2-5, with 7 nucleotides matching TRBD2. The CDR3 is made up of 16 amino acids. The trim removed 1 base at V and 0 bases at J, leaving 5 bases unmatched. Germline V lookup: CDR1 LNHNV, CDR2 YYDKDF (reference sequence). The CDR3 protein is CATSRGLAANQETQYF. The CDR3 DNA reads as TGTGCCACCAGCAGAGGGCTAGCGGCGAACCAAGAGACCCAGTACTTC.

This clonotype has at least ten counts. The junction departs from the called germline gene at one end, perhaps through a read error. This chain links TRBV5-1 with TRBJ2-7; D is perhaps TRBD2 (6 bases). CDR3 size: 14 residues. From germline, CDR1 is SGHRS and CDR2 YFSETQ. CDR3 nucleotides: TGTGCCAGCAGTTTTGCGGGAACTACCTACGAGCAGTACTTC. Its protein product is CASSFAGTTYEQYF.

The table lists this clonotype with a few counts. The CDR3 loop reads CASSRGGKSTDTQYF. Written as DNA, the CDR3 is TGCGCCAGCAGTCGGGGCGGAAAAAGCACAGATACGCAGTATTTT. The chain has TRBV4-3 and TRBJ2-3, with D possibly called TRBD1 or TRBD2 (5 bases each). V was cut by 6 bases and J by 0 bases, with 13 bases left in between. The CDR3 is 15 residues long. The germline V gene has CDR1 LGHNA and CDR2 YSLEER.

This clonotype was seen at least ten times. This chain links TRBV30 with TRBJ1-6; a weak D match, TRBD1 (5 bases). Deletions cut 2 bases from V and 10 bases from J, with 15 bases between. The germline CDR1 and CDR2 sequences are GTSNPN and SVGIG (reference sequence). The CDR3 is made up of 14 amino acids. CDR3 bases: TGTGCCTGGAGTCTGGACACGTTCCCCTCACCCCTCCACTTT. Encoded protein: CAWSLDTFPSPLHF.

This clonotype was seen at least ten times. J is TRBJ2-2 and V is TRBV28; the D is unclear. The V end lost 4 bases, the J end lost 7 bases, and 7 bases lay between the germline ends. Germline CDR1 reads MDHEN; CDR2 reads SYDVKM. This CDR3 region has 12 residues. The CDR3: CASSSPYGELFF. CDR3 sequence (DNA): TGTGCCAGCAGTTCTCCCTACGGGGAGCTGTTTTTT.

This clonotype was recorded at least ten times. The chain uses TRBV30 and TRBJ2-1, with D tentatively TRBD1 or TRBD2 (5 bases each). The CDR3 sequence is 14 residues long. Trimming shortened V by 5 bases and J by 2 bases, and 13 bases separated the two germline ends. Germline V gene sequence: CDR1 GTSNPN, CDR2 SVGIG (reference sequence). CDR3 region: CAWQIRGAYNEQFF. For the CDR3, the DNA is TGTGCCTGGCAGATAAGAGGGGCCTACAATGAGCAGTTCTTC.

This chain connects TRBV24-1 to TRBJ1-1; possible D gene TRBD1, 5 bases. The ends were cut back, 10 bases at V and 3 bases at J, with 8 bases in the middle. Germline lookup yields CDR1 KGHDR and CDR2 SFDVKD. The CDR3 contains 11 residues. In DNA, the CDR3 is TGTGCCACGAGGGACGACACTGAAGCTTTCTTT. It is translated as CATRDDTEAFF.

Many counts were recorded for this clonotype. CDR3 sequence: CASSPVQWNTGELFF. The CDR3, as DNA: TGCGCCAGCAGCCCGGTACAGTGGAACACCGGGGAGCTGTTTTTT. This chain links TRBV4-1 with TRBJ2-2, with unresolved D. Trimming cost V 4 bases and J 1 base, with 10 bases left between them. Germline values: CDR1 MGHRA, CDR2 YSYEKL. The CDR3 loop spans 15 amino acids.

This clonotype has more than one count but fewer than ten. V and J are TRBV7-6 and TRBJ1-3; TRBD1 might be the D (6 bases). This CDR3 comprises 14 residues. Looked up from germline, CDR1 is SGHVS and CDR2 is FNYEAQ. V was cut by 5 bases and J by 9 bases, with 17 bases left in between. CDR3 nucleotide sequence: TGTGCCAGCAGCCAGGGGCATTCCGGGGGCACCATATATTTT. It specifies CASSQGHSGGTIYF. Based on the CDR3 plus reference TRBV7-6 and TRBJ1-3, the full variable domain is GAGVSQSPRYKVTKRGQDVALRCDPISGHVSLYWYRQALGQGPEFLTYFNYEAQQDKSGLPNDRFSAERPEGSISTLTIQRTEQRDSAMYRCASSQGHSGGTIYFGEGSWLTVV.

This clonotype was seen many times. CDR3 sequence: CASSSTGRLAGGPREQFF. CDR3 sequence (DNA): TGTGCCAGCAGTTCAACGGGAAGACTAGCGGGAGGGCCACGTGAGCAGTTCTTC. The chain links TRBV12-3 or TRBV12-4 to TRBJ2-1, with TRBD2 matching 14 bases. The CDR3 is made up of 18 amino acids. The V and J ends lost 4 bases and 9 bases, in that order; junction bases with no gene match: 14.

This clonotype was found many times. The CDR3 DNA is TGCAGTGCTAGAGTAGCTTTAGGTTCCCAAGAGACCCAGTACTTC. Its translation is CSARVALGSQETQYF. The J gene is TRBJ2-5, the V gene TRBV20-1; D is unresolved. V lost 1 base and J 1 base, leaving 13 bases between the germline ends. The CDR3 totals 15 residues. Per germline, CDR1 DFQATT and CDR2 SNEGSKA (reference sequence).

The V gene is TRBV19, the J gene TRBJ1-4; no clear D gene. V dropped 1 base and J dropped 4 bases, with 13 bases sitting between them. CDR3 length: 16 residues. Germline values: CDR1 LNHDA, CDR2 SQIVND (reference sequence). This CDR3 reads CASSIGAATSNEKLFF. Written as DNA, the CDR3 is TGTGCCAGTAGTATAGGAGCCGCGACTAGTAATGAAAAACTGTTTTTT. The whole variable domain, filled in from reference TRBV19 and TRBJ1-4, reads DGGITQSPKYLFRKEGQNVTLSCEQNLNHDAMYWYRQDPGQGLRLIYYSQIVNDFQKGDIAEGYSVSREKKESFPLTVTSAQKNPTAFYLCASSIGAATSNEKLFFGSGTQLSVL.

The sample holds many counts of this clonotype. This chain joins TRBV20-1 and TRBJ1-2; 7 nucleotides align to TRBD1. Unmatched junction bases numbered 2, after V lost 3 bases and J lost 4 bases. Germline V gene data show CDR1 as DFQATT and CDR2 as SNEGSKA (reference sequence). CDR3 length: 12 residues. CDR3 nucleotides: TGCAGTGCTAGGAGGGGGCCCTATGGCTACACCTTC. Its translation is CSARRGPYGYTF.

This clonotype was seen many times. The chain is built from TRBV6-2 or TRBV6-3 and TRBJ1-5; 8 bases map to TRBD1. The germline CDR1 and CDR2 sequences are MNHEY and SVGEGT. J was trimmed by 4 bases and V by 10 bases; bases with no gene match: 6. The CDR3 is made up of 13 amino acids. Here the CDR3 reads CAISQGANQPQHF. The CDR3 nucleotides are TGTGCCATCTCGCAGGGGGCTAATCAGCCCCAGCATTTT.

This clonotype was counted only a few times. This chain joins TRBV19 and TRBJ1-4; D is unclear. The CDR3 consists of 14 residues. Trimming cost V 3 bases and J 8 bases, with 13 bases left between them. Germline CDR1 LNHDA, CDR2 SQIVND (reference sequence). Here the CDR3 reads CASSIEGLKEKLFF. The CDR3 region has the DNA TGTGCCAGTAGTATCGAAGGACTTAAGGAAAAACTGTTTTTT.

This clonotype was counted ten times or more. The chain joins TRBV6-1 to TRBJ1-4; no reliable D call. V was clipped by 6 bases and J by 0 bases, with 11 bases between them. Germline V CDR1 and CDR2: MNHNS, SASEGT. The CDR3 has 15 residues. CDR3: CASRDSVATNEKLFF. In DNA form, the CDR3 reads TGTGCCAGCAGGGACTCAGTTGCAACTAATGAAAAACTGTTTTTT.

Ten or more counts support this clonotype. The chain employs TRBV12-3 or TRBV12-4 and TRBJ2-7; weak D call: TRBD2 (6 bases). CDR3 length equals 14 residues. Between the trimmed V and J ends, which lost 2 bases and 5 bases, there was a span of 13 bases. The CDR3 loop reads CASSLHRERNEQYF. The CDR3 region has the DNA TGTGCCAGCAGTTTACATCGGGAGCGGAACGAGCAGTACTTC.

In this sample, this clonotype turned up a few times. This chain connects TRBV19 to TRBJ2-1; D remains ambiguous. Germline V gene lookup returns CDR1 LNHDA and CDR2 SQIVND (reference sequence). Trimming stripped 5 bases from V and 8 bases from J, with 7 bases between. This CDR3 is 11 amino acids long. The CDR3 nucleotides are TGTGCCAGTAGTTACAGAGATGAGCAGTTCTTC. Encoded protein: CASSYRDEQFF.